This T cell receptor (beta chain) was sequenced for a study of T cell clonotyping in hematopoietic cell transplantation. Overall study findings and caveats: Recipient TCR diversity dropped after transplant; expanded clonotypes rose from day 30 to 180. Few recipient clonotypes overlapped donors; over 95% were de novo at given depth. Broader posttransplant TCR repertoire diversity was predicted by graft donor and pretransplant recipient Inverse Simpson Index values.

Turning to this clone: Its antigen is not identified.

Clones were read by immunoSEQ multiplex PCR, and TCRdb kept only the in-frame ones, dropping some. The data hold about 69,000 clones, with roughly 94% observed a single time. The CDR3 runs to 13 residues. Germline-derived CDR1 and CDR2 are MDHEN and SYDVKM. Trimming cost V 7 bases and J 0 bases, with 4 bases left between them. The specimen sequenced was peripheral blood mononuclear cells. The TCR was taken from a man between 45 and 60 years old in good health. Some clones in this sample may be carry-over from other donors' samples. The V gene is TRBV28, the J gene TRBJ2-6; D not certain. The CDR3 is CASTRSGANVLTF. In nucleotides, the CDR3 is TGTGCCAGCACCCGCTCTGGGGCCAACGTCCTGACTTTC.